These 9 T cell receptor beta chains share one sample of origin, sequenced in a study of pediatric ulcerative colitis. The rectum was sampled with one to two pinch biopsies at colonoscopy. Produced via immunoSEQ multiplex PCR; TCRdb's table is partial and in-frame only. The sample records 30,000 to 35,000 clones, about 81% being singletons. The material sequenced was gut tissue. Receptors originate from a boy between 10 and 17 years old with mild ulcerative colitis.

This chain connects TRBV5-1 to TRBJ2-2; a weak D match, TRBD1 (6 bases). Trimming pared 4 bases from V and 0 bases from J, leaving 10 bases between. The germline V gene has CDR1 SGHRS and CDR2 YFSETQ. This CDR3 has 15 amino acids. This CDR3 reads CASSPRTANTGELFF. CDR3 in DNA: TGCGCCAGCAGCCCCAGGACAGCGAACACCGGGGAGCTGTTTTTT. The full variable domain, its missing parts supplied by reference TRBV5-1 and TRBJ2-2, is KAGVTQTPRYLIKTRGQQVTLSCSPISGHRSVSWYQQTPGQGLQFLFEYFSETQRNKGNFPGRFSGRQFSNSRSEMNVSTLELGDSALYLCASSPRTANTGELFFGEGSRLTVL.

The gene calls are TRBV7-6 and TRBJ2-3; 9 nucleotides agree with TRBD2. The CDR3 totals 16 residues. Germline V gene lookup returns CDR1 SGHVS and CDR2 FNYEAQ. V shed 1 base and J 2 bases; nucleotides not matched to a gene: 4. This CDR3 is CASSLVAGGNTDTQYF. In nucleotides, the CDR3 is TGTGCCAGCAGCTTAGTTGCGGGGGGGAACACAGATACGCAGTATTTT.

This chain links TRBV6-6 with TRBJ1-5; 9 bases fit TRBD1. Germline V gives CDR1 MNHNY, CDR2 SVGAGI (reference sequence). V was clipped by 5 bases and J by 6 bases; unmatched bases: 5. The length of the CDR3 is 14 residues. The CDR3 reads CASSPGQGPQPQHF. For the CDR3, the DNA is TGTGCCAGCAGTCCAGGACAGGGGCCTCAGCCCCAGCATTTT.

This rearrangement joins TRBV5-8 to TRBJ2-1, with 8 bases identical to TRBD2. The germline V gene has CDR1 SGHTS and CDR2 YDEGEE. This CDR3 spans 13 amino acids. The ends lost 7 bases at V and 7 bases at J; junction bases unmatched: 7. The CDR3 reads CASFRPGGNEQFF. CDR3 DNA: TGTGCCAGCTTCCGGCCGGGAGGGAATGAGCAGTTCTTC.

The rearrangement joins TRBV5-6 to TRBJ2-1, with D unresolved. The CDR3 is made up of 14 amino acids. CDR1 is SGHDT and CDR2 is YYEEEE in the germline V gene. V was trimmed by 4 bases and J by 9 bases, leaving 17 bases between them. For the CDR3, the DNA is TGTGCCAGCAGCCCTTGGACCAGTGAGGCTGAGCAGTTCTTC. This gives the protein CASSPWTSEAEQFF.

The chain employs TRBV4-1 and TRBJ2-7; D possibly uses TRBD1 or TRBD2 (5 bases each). Looked up from germline, CDR1 is MGHRA and CDR2 is YSYEKL. There are 15 residues in the CDR3. Trimming left V 3 bases short and J 4 bases short, with 16 bases between. The CDR3 here is CASSHPGRRLYEQYF. Here the CDR3 DNA reads TGCGCCAGCAGCCACCCGGGACGTCGCCTGTACGAGCAGTACTTC.

The V call is TRBV18, the J call TRBJ2-2; possibly TRBD1 or TRBD2 for D (5 bases each). There are 13 residues in the CDR3. V lost 8 bases, J lost 3 bases, and 10 bases lay in between. Per germline, CDR1 KGHSH and CDR2 LQKENI. This chain's CDR3 is CASQVGDTGELFF. The CDR3 DNA follows: TGTGCCAGCCAGGTGGGGGACACCGGGGAGCTGTTTTTT.

The chain carries TRBV4-2 and TRBJ1-6; D remains unclear. Per germline, CDR1 LGHNA and CDR2 YNFKEQ. V lost 0 bases and J lost 6, with 12 bases in between. This CDR3 has 16 amino acids. CDR3 protein: CASSQDAAGGNSPLHF. CDR3 DNA sequence: TGTGCCAGCAGCCAAGATGCGGCAGGAGGTAATTCACCCCTCCACTTT.

The chain joins TRBV2 to TRBJ2-5; D uncertain. Germline V gene data show CDR1 as SNHLY and CDR2 as FYNNEI. The CDR3 spans 13 residues. V was pared by 4 bases and J by 5 bases, with 11 bases between. CDR3 protein: CASSGEILETQYF. The DNA for the CDR3 is TGTGCCAGCAGTGGCGAGATCTTGGAGACCCAGTACTTC.